Listed below are T cell receptor beta chains from one sample, sequenced in a study of T cell responses to AZD1222 COVID-19 vaccine. Measured with immunoSEQ multiplex PCR; TCRdb has only the in-frame clones, and not every one. The sample holds about 140,000 clones, roughly 85% seen once. The input for sequencing was peripheral blood, taken 28 days after the second dose of the MenACWY control vaccine. These TCRs come from an adult who received the MenACWY meningococcal vaccine as a control. CDR3s include the opening cysteine and the closing phenylalanine or tryptophan. The D gene is left open where the match is weak. Some rows have no size entry. The others give once, few or many, or a class for an expanded clone.

CDR3 protein	CDR3 DNA	D gene	V gene	clone size	J gene
CASSVTGGKGQPQHF	TGTGCCAGCAGCGTTACAGGGGGTAAGGGACAGCCCCAGCATTTT	TRBD1	TRBV7-8	-	TRBJ1-5
CASSNNGDGKAFF	TGTGCCAGCAGCAATAACGGGGACGGGAAAGCTTTCTTT	-	TRBV4-2	once	TRBJ1-1
CASSLELADFTGELFF	TGTGCCAGCAGCTTAGAACTAGCTGATTTCACCGGGGAGCTGTTTTTT	-	TRBV13	few	TRBJ2-2
CATSRDTAEKLFF	TGTGCCACCAGCAGAGATACGGCTGAAAAACTGTTTTTT	-	TRBV15	once	TRBJ1-4
CASSLEGQFTDTQYF	TGTGCCAGCAGCTTAGAGGGGCAGTTCACAGATACGCAGTATTTT	-	TRBV7-9	-	TRBJ2-3
CASSPGQGNTIYF	TGTGCCAGCAGCCCGGGACAAGGAAACACCATATATTTT	-	TRBV7-2	-	TRBJ1-3
CASSLRTGMNTEAFF	TGTGCCAGCAGCTTGAGGACAGGCATGAACACTGAAGCTTTCTTT	TRBD1	TRBV11-2	-	TRBJ1-1
CASSPGIWNEQYF	TGTGCCAGCAGCCCGGGAATTTGGAACGAGCAGTACTTC	-	TRBV5-5	few	TRBJ2-7
CASSLRGPSTGELFF	TGTGCCAGCAGTTTAAGGGGACCCTCCACCGGGGAGCTGTTTTTT	-	TRBV28	-	TRBJ2-2
CASSSSGLGGYTF	TGTGCCAGCAGCTCCTCAGGGCTAGGGGGCTACACCTTC	-	TRBV7-9	-	TRBJ1-2
CATSDLDRVDTQYF	TGTGCCACCAGTGATTTAGACAGGGTGGATACGCAGTATTTT	TRBD1	TRBV24-1	-	TRBJ2-3
CSADYGYTF	TGCAGCGCCGACTATGGCTACACCTTC	-	TRBV29-1	once	TRBJ1-2
CASSPGASGAYEQYF	TGTGCCAGCAGCCCAGGGGCTAGCGGAGCCTACGAGCAGTACTTC	-	TRBV7-6	-	TRBJ2-7
CASSLLASSNYGYTF	TGTGCCAGCAGCTTATTGGCGTCCTCTAACTATGGCTACACCTTC	-	TRBV11-2	-	TRBJ1-2
CASSTNRGLNTEAFF	TGTGCCAGCAGTACGAACCGAGGGTTGAACACTGAAGCTTTCTTT	-	TRBV6-6	-	TRBJ1-1
CATSDFGYGYTF	TGTGCCACCAGTGATTTCGGCTATGGCTACACCTTC	-	TRBV24-1	-	TRBJ1-2
CASSGQGYEQYF	TGTGCCAGCAGCGGTCAGGGCTACGAGCAGTACTTC	-	TRBV6-2/TRBV6-3	-	TRBJ2-7
CASSYSKLGTEAFF	TGTGCCAGCAGTTACTCGAAGTTGGGCACTGAAGCTTTCTTT	-	TRBV6-2/TRBV6-3	-	TRBJ1-1
CATTQGRGGSYEQYF	TGTGCCACCACCCAGGGGCGCGGGGGGTCCTACGAGCAGTACTTC	TRBD2	TRBV15	-	TRBJ2-7
CASSQTGNEKLFF	TGCGCCAGCAGCCAGACCGGTAATGAAAAACTGTTTTTT	-	TRBV4-3	-	TRBJ1-4
CASADISSYNSPLHF	TGTGCCAGCGCCGACATAAGCTCCTATAATTCACCCCTCCACTTT	-	TRBV7-2	once	TRBJ1-6
CATSREGSEQYF	TGTGCCACCAGCAGAGAGGGGAGCGAGCAGTACTTC	-	TRBV15	-	TRBJ2-7
CASSLTASGNTIYF	TGTGCCAGCAGCCTGACAGCCTCTGGAAACACCATATATTTT	-	TRBV2	-	TRBJ1-3
CASSRNLQGAGTEAFF	TGTGCCAGCTCACGCAACCTCCAGGGGGCCGGCACTGAAGCTTTCTTT	TRBD1	TRBV18	few	TRBJ1-1
CASSSARDPQETQYF	TGTGCCAGCAGTTCCGCGCGGGACCCCCAAGAGACCCAGTACTTC	-	TRBV6-5	-	TRBJ2-5
CASSQALPGQGYYGYTF	TGTGCCAGCAGCCAAGCCCTTCCGGGACAGGGGTACTATGGCTACACCTTC	TRBD1	TRBV3-1/TRBV3-2	-	TRBJ1-2
CASSFRRDSGANVLTF	TGTGCCAGCAGCTTTAGGCGAGATTCTGGGGCCAACGTCCTGACTTTC	-	TRBV5-4	-	TRBJ2-6
CATGVGRNEKLFF	TGTGCCACCGGCGTAGGGCGGAATGAAAAACTGTTTTTT	-	TRBV18	-	TRBJ1-4
CASSQDFGGQGYSPLHF	TGTGCCAGCAGCCAAGATTTTGGGGGGCAGGGGTATTCACCCCTCCACTTT	-	TRBV4-2	few	TRBJ1-6
CASSDENTDTQYF	TGTGCCAGCAGTGACGAGAACACAGATACGCAGTATTTT	-	TRBV6-4	-	TRBJ2-3
CASSLWTGGLNTEAFF	TGTGCCAGCAGCTTATGGACAGGGGGGCTGAACACTGAAGCTTTCTTT	TRBD1	TRBV7-9	-	TRBJ1-1
CASSPRRGSGELFF	TGTGCCAGCAGCCCCCGAAGGGGGTCGGGGGAGCTGTTTTTT	-	TRBV4-2	-	TRBJ2-2
CASRKMGTGSQPQHF	TGTGCCAGTAGGAAAATGGGGACAGGGAGTCAGCCCCAGCATTTT	TRBD1	TRBV19	-	TRBJ1-5
CASSLNRESTEAFF	TGCGCCAGCAGCTTGAACAGGGAGAGCACTGAAGCTTTCTTT	-	TRBV5-1	-	TRBJ1-1
CAISESGTDFNEKLFF	TGTGCCATCAGTGAGTCGGGGACAGACTTTAATGAAAAACTGTTTTTT	TRBD1	TRBV10-3	-	TRBJ1-4
CASGAPGGGSGELFF	TGTGCCAGCGGTGCCCCGGGAGGGGGGTCCGGGGAGCTGTTTTTT	TRBD2	TRBV5-4	once	TRBJ2-2
CASSSLGRMDNSPLHF	TGCGCCAGCAGCTCGCTGGGACGGATGGATAATTCACCCCTCCACTTT	-	TRBV5-1	few	TRBJ1-6
CASSQDPGEHNEQFF	TGTGCCAGCAGCCAAGATCCCGGGGAGCACAATGAGCAGTTCTTC	-	TRBV3-1/TRBV3-2	once	TRBJ2-1
CASSPLLGQGDFNTIYF	TGTGCCAGCTCACCGCTTCTCGGACAGGGTGATTTCAACACCATATATTTT	TRBD1	TRBV18	-	TRBJ1-3
CASSSTGNNEKLFF	TGTGCCAGCAGCTCGACAGGGAATAATGAAAAACTGTTTTTT	TRBD1	TRBV5-6	-	TRBJ1-4
CASSEISGPNEQFF	TGCGCCAGCAGTGAGATTAGCGGCCCCAATGAGCAGTTCTTC	-	TRBV10-1	-	TRBJ2-1
CASSFLFVDSPLHF	TGTGCCAGCAGCTTCCTCTTTGTGGACTCACCCCTCCACTTT	-	TRBV11-2	-	TRBJ1-6
CASSLPFGAEAFF	TGTGCCAGCAGTTTACCGTTTGGCGCTGAAGCTTTCTTT	-	TRBV28	-	TRBJ1-1
CASSQDNDPNQPQHF	TGCGCCAGCAGCCAAGATAACGACCCTAATCAGCCCCAGCATTTT	-	TRBV4-3	few	TRBJ1-5
CASSSRDRFYGYTF	TGTGCCAGCAGCTCCCGGGACAGGTTCTATGGCTACACCTTC	TRBD1	TRBV5-7	-	TRBJ1-2
CASSFGVQETQYF	TGTGCCAGCAGTTTCGGGGTCCAAGAGACCCAGTACTTC	-	TRBV6-5	once	TRBJ2-5
CASSPRWTSSYNEQFF	TGTGCCAGCAGCCCCCGGTGGACTAGTTCCTACAATGAGCAGTTCTTC	TRBD2	TRBV14	-	TRBJ2-1
CASSIDTGTEADEQFF	TGTGCCAGTAGTATAGATACCGGGACCGAGGCGGATGAGCAGTTCTTC	-	TRBV19	-	TRBJ2-1
CASSIPSGGLNEQFF	TGTGCCAGCAGTATACCTAGCGGGGGGCTCAATGAGCAGTTCTTC	TRBD2	TRBV28	-	TRBJ2-1
CASSMGHPLEQYF	TGTGCCAGTAGTATGGGACACCCGCTCGAGCAGTACTTC	-	TRBV19	-	TRBJ2-7
CASSDPNTDTQYF	TGTGCCAGCAGTGACCCAAACACAGATACGCAGTATTTT	-	TRBV6-1	-	TRBJ2-3
CASGTGTGGTDTQYF	TGTGCCAGCGGGACCGGGACAGGGGGCACAGATACGCAGTATTTT	TRBD1	TRBV9	-	TRBJ2-3
CASSLDLLRGPKETQYF	TGTGCCAGCAGCTTAGATCTTTTGCGGGGGCCGAAGGAGACCCAGTACTTC	-	TRBV7-9	-	TRBJ2-5